This passage covers 21 T cell receptor beta chains from one sample sequenced in a study of control samples from healthy donors and cancer patients. Method: immunoSEQ multiplex PCR; TCRdb's copy keeps in-frame clones and lacks some. The sample has 150,000 or so clones; 85% to 90% are singletons. Sample: blood. These receptors all stem from a man younger than 45 in good health.

This clone was observed a handful of times. The chain joins TRBV21-1 to TRBJ2-5; the table assigns TRBD2, which was not confirmed against the DNA. TRBV21-1 is an annotated pseudogene. This CDR3 has 14 amino acids. CDR3 protein: CASTTRNYYETQYF. In DNA, the CDR3 is TGTGCCAGCACGACCCGTAACTACTACGAGACCCAGTACTTC.

This clone was picked up many times. V gene TRBV18 combines with J gene TRBJ2-3; D is perhaps TRBD1 (6 bases). This CDR3 has 12 residues. V lost 5 bases and J lost 4, with 7 bases in between. The germline CDR1 and CDR2 sequences are KGHSH and LQKENI. This chain's CDR3 is CASSWTADTQYF. The CDR3 coding sequence is TGTGCCAGCTCATGGACAGCAGATACGCAGTATTTT.

The chain joins TRBV5-1 to TRBJ2-1, with 13 bases lining up with TRBD2. Looked up from germline, CDR1 is SGHRS and CDR2 is YFSETQ. The CDR3 runs to 19 residues. The V gene end was trimmed by 4 bases and the J gene end by 0 bases; junction bases not matched to a gene: 10. The DNA for the CDR3 is TGCGCCAGCAGCCCCGGACTAGCGGGAGCTCGTAGCTCCTACAATGAGCAGTTCTTC. Translation: CASSPGLAGARSSYNEQFF.

V and J are TRBV3-1 (or the pseudogene TRBV3-2) and TRBJ1-1, with D tentatively TRBD1 (5 bases). The V end was cut by 1 base, the J end by 10 bases, with 28 bases between. This CDR3 is 18 amino acids long. The germline gives CDR1 LGHDT, CDR2 YNNKEL (reference sequence). Written as DNA, the CDR3 is TGTGCCAGCAGCCAAGTTCGTAGTACAGGTCCGGGTAGCGGGTCAGCTTTCTTT. Its translation is CASSQVRSTGPGSGSAFF.

The chain recombines TRBV18 with TRBJ1-5, with D maybe TRBD1 (5 bases). The CDR3 is 12 residues long. With 3 bases removed from V and 14 bases from J, the gap between germline ends came to 14 bases. Germline CDR1 reads KGHSH; CDR2 reads LQKENI. The CDR3 loop is CASSPPGGEKHF. DNA of the CDR3: TGTGCCAGCTCACCTCCGGGGGGAGAGAAGCATTTT.

V is TRBV6-5 and J is TRBJ2-7; D perhaps matches TRBD1 (5 bases). Trimming removed 0 bases from V and 5 bases from J, with 14 bases in between. Germline lookup yields CDR1 MNHEY and CDR2 SVGAGI. The CDR3 has 15 amino acids. In DNA form, the CDR3 reads TGTGCCAGCAGTTACTCAGGGGTAAGAGGCCACGAGCAGTACTTC. Its protein product is CASSYSGVRGHEQYF.

The rearrangement joins TRBV28 to TRBJ2-7, with TRBD1 matching 8 bases. J was trimmed by 6 bases and V by 3 bases; bases with no gene match: 7. The CDR3 consists of 14 residues. Looked up from germline, CDR1 is MDHEN and CDR2 is SYDVKM. DNA of the CDR3: TGTGCCAGCAGTTTCAGACAGGGGACCTCCGAGCAGTACTTC. Translating it yields CASSFRQGTSEQYF.

The sample holds one count of this clone. The chain uses TRBV6-5 and TRBJ2-1; D is possibly TRBD2 (6 bases). The CDR3 has 12 amino acids. Looked up from germline, CDR1 is MNHEY and CDR2 is SVGAGI. The V end was cut by 6 bases, the J end by 7 bases, with 10 bases between. DNA for the CDR3: TGTGCCAGCAGGGGAGGACGAAATGAGCAGTTCTTC. Amino acid sequence: CASRGGRNEQFF.

V usage is TRBV5-5 and J usage is TRBJ1-5; D might be TRBD1 (6 bases). V shed 0 bases and J shed 2 bases, with 6 bases lying between them. The germline gives CDR1 SGHKS, CDR2 YYEKEE (reference sequence). This CDR3 region has 14 residues. The CDR3 DNA sequence: TGTGCCAGCAGCTTGGAGGGGGGCAATCAGCCCCAGCATTTT. Protein: CASSLEGGNQPQHF.

The V gene is TRBV19, the J gene TRBJ2-3; D is possibly TRBD1 (5 bases). In germline, CDR1 is LNHDA, CDR2 SQIVND (reference sequence). The V end was cut by 6 bases, the J end by 0 bases, with 19 bases between. The length of the CDR3 is 17 residues. The CDR3 reads CASSRLGVPSSTDTQYF. The CDR3, as DNA: TGTGCCAGTAGCCGATTAGGGGTCCCTTCTAGCACAGATACGCAGTATTTT.

V is TRBV7-2 and J is TRBJ2-7; 8 nucleotides agree with TRBD2. This CDR3 region has 15 residues. V shed 5 bases and J 3 bases; nucleotides not matched to a gene: 9. Germline V gives CDR1 SGHTA, CDR2 FQGNSA. The CDR3 region is CASSAGRAAFYEQYF. The CDR3 DNA sequence: TGTGCCAGCAGCGCCGGGAGGGCAGCCTTCTACGAGCAGTACTTC.

The V call is TRBV28, the J call TRBJ2-1, with TRBD1 matching 7 bases. The length of the CDR3 is 18 residues. The junction had 20 bases not matched to a gene; V was cut back by 5 bases and J by 7 bases. The V gene's germline CDR1 is MDHEN and CDR2 SYDVKM. The DNA of the CDR3 is TGTGCCAGCAGTCCGTCCCCCCTAACAGGGGTCACTAGTAATGAGCAGTTCTTC. Its protein is CASSPSPLTGVTSNEQFF.

Points on this clone: Other DNA sequences in this sample translate to the same CDR3. The J gene is TRBJ2-7, the V gene TRBV18, with a tentative D call TRBD1 (6 bases). The CDR3 contains 14 residues. The V end was cut by 0 bases, the J end by 2 bases, with 8 bases between. Germline V gene data show CDR1 as KGHSH and CDR2 as LQKENI. The CDR3 is CASSPPTGTYEQYF. DNA for the CDR3: TGTGCCAGCTCACCACCAACAGGGACCTACGAGCAGTACTTC.

This clone showed up just a few times. V and J are TRBV28 and TRBJ1-1; 7 bases line up with TRBD1. Germline CDR1 reads MDHEN; CDR2 reads SYDVKM. With V trimmed by 6 bases and J by 0 bases, 7 bases remained unmatched. The CDR3 loop spans 15 amino acids. CDR3 loop: CASSPPGQLNTEAFF. CDR3 DNA sequence: TGTGCCAGCAGCCCTCCGGGACAGCTGAACACTGAAGCTTTCTTT.

The chain links TRBV10-3 to TRBJ1-6; possible D gene TRBD1, 5 bases. With 8 bases removed from V and 8 bases from J, the gap between germline ends came to 7 bases. CDR1 is ENHRY, CDR2 SYGVKD, per germline. The CDR3 contains 11 residues. For the CDR3, the DNA is TGTGCCATCGGCAGGGATTCACCCCTCCACTTT. Encoded protein: CAIGRDSPLHF.

CDR3 sequence reads: CATSRDKGTGQSPLHF. In DNA, the CDR3 is TGTGCCACCAGCAGAGATAAGGGGACAGGCCAATCACCCCTCCACTTT. This chain uses TRBV15 with TRBJ1-6, with TRBD1 matching over 8 bases. This CDR3 has 16 amino acids. Trimming at V came to 0 bases and at J to 10 bases, leaving 8 bases not matched to a gene. Germline V gene data show CDR1 as LNHNV and CDR2 as YYDKDF (reference sequence).

The chain joins TRBV18 to TRBJ1-5, with D possibly being TRBD1 (6 bases). The CDR3 is 16 residues long. Trimming pared 3 bases from V and 1 base from J, leaving 13 bases between. CDR1 and CDR2 (germline): KGHSH, LQKENI. The CDR3 loop is CASSPNPTGSNQPQHF. CDR3 DNA sequence: TGTGCCAGCTCACCGAATCCTACAGGGAGCAATCAGCCCCAGCATTTT.

This chain links TRBV6-5 with TRBJ2-7; D assignment may be TRBD1 or TRBD2 (7 bases each). The CDR3 contains 14 residues. V shed 6 bases and J shed 4 bases, with 16 bases lying between them. Germline CDR1 reads MNHEY; CDR2 reads SVGAGI. CDR3 region: CASRERDSLYEQYF. In DNA, the CDR3 is TGTGCCAGCAGGGAGCGGGACAGTCTTTACGAGCAGTACTTC.

The CDR3 DNA follows: TGTGCCAGCAGTCGGACATTTGGAGAGACCCAGTACTTC. Translating it yields CASSRTFGETQYF. This sequence joins TRBV7-2 and TRBJ2-5, with D perhaps TRBD1 (5 bases). Trimming cost V 6 bases and J 4 bases, with 12 bases left between them. Germline CDR1 SGHTA, CDR2 FQGNSA. This CDR3 has 13 amino acids.

Concerning this clone itself: Other DNA variants within this sample encode the same CDR3. The chain employs TRBV18 and TRBJ2-1; D is ambiguous. Trimming removed 6 bases at V and 0 bases at J, with 9 bases between. This CDR3 contains 14 residues. Germline CDR1 KGHSH, CDR2 LQKENI. Here the CDR3 DNA reads TGTGCCAGCTCCCCGACCAGCTCCTACAATGAGCAGTTCTTC. This gives the protein CASSPTSSYNEQFF.

This clone was counted between two and nine times. The chain employs TRBV28 and TRBJ2-7, with 7 nucleotides matching TRBD1. The V segment lost 5 bases and the J segment 4 bases; nucleotides outside the gene matches: 5. The CDR3 spans 13 residues. Per germline, CDR1 MDHEN and CDR2 SYDVKM. The CDR3 nucleotides read TGTGCCAGCAGTACGGGACAGCAATACGAGCAGTACTTC. Protein: CASSTGQQYEQYF.